These 12 T cell receptor beta chains share one sample of origin, sequenced in a study of shared clonotypes between healthy human individuals. Only in-frame clones appear in the TCRdb table, and some are missing; sequencing was by immunoSEQ multiplex PCR. Of approximately 2.4 million clones in the sample, approximately 94% were seen once. The sample was naive CD4+ T cells sorted from blood. Stated subset: CD45RA+ positively selected. The receptors were gathered from a man between 18 and 35 years old in good health.

The rearrangement links TRBV4-2 to TRBJ2-2, with TRBD1 identical over 7 bases. The germline V gene has CDR1 LGHNA and CDR2 YNFKEQ. V dropped 2 bases and J dropped 7; count of bases not matched to a gene: 4. This CDR3 contains 14 residues. The CDR3, as DNA: TGTGCCAGCAGCCAATCGACAGGGCTCGGGGAGCTGTTTTTT. This translates into CASSQSTGLGELFF.

V is TRBV19 and J is TRBJ2-7; a possible D gene is TRBD2 (6 bases). With 7 bases removed from V and 6 bases from J, the gap between germline ends came to 16 bases. There are 13 residues in the CDR3. CDR1 is LNHDA and CDR2 is SQIVND in the germline V gene (reference sequence). The CDR3 sequence is CASIGLEGGEQYF. CDR3 sequence (DNA): TGTGCCAGTATAGGGTTGGAGGGCGGCGAGCAGTACTTC.

The V call is TRBV11-2, the J call TRBJ1-2; D is unclear. Germline V gene sequence: CDR1 SGHAT, CDR2 FQNNGV. This CDR3 region has 15 residues. The ends were cut back, 4 bases at V and 5 bases at J, with 17 bases in the middle. The CDR3 loop reads CASSSKTSGGYGYTF. The DNA for the CDR3 is TGTGCCAGCAGCTCTAAGACTTCGGGCGGGTATGGCTACACCTTC. The full variable domain, completed using reference TRBV11-2 and TRBJ1-2, is EAGVAQSPRYKIIEKRQSVAFWCNPISGHATLYWYQQILGQGPKLLIQFQNNGVVDDSQLPKDRFSAERLKGVDSTLKIQPAKLEDSAVYLCASSSKTSGGYGYTFGSGTRLTVV.

For the CDR3, the DNA is TGTGCCTGGAGTGTGGCAGCAACTAGCACAGATACGCAGTATTTT. Translating it yields CAWSVAATSTDTQYF. The gene calls are TRBV30 and TRBJ2-3; D gene uncertain. The CDR3 totals 15 residues. Per the germline V gene, CDR1 is GTSNPN and CDR2 is SVGIG (reference sequence). V dropped 0 bases and J dropped 0 bases, with 10 bases sitting between them.

This clone has just one count. V and J are TRBV5-5 and TRBJ2-7; 11 bases fit TRBD1. CDR3 length equals 15 residues. V dropped 2 bases and J dropped 6; count of bases not matched to a gene: 7. Germline CDR1 is SGHKS and CDR2 is YYEKEE (reference sequence). The CDR3 DNA follows: TGTGCCAGCAGCTTTCTTGGACAGGGGGCAGGCGAGCAGTACTTC. Translated, it gives CASSFLGQGAGEQYF.

V is TRBV5-1 and J is TRBJ2-7, with D possibly being TRBD1 or TRBD2 (5 bases each). Per germline, CDR1 SGHRS and CDR2 YFSETQ. This CDR3 is built from 15 residues. The V end lost 2 bases, the J end lost 4 bases, and 16 bases lay between the germline ends. The CDR3 reads CASSFSAGTGYEQYF. CDR3 sequence (DNA): TGCGCCAGCAGCTTCTCCGCCGGGACGGGATACGAGCAGTACTTC.

The chain uses TRBV7-8 and TRBJ2-7, with D perhaps TRBD1 (6 bases). Trimming cost V 5 bases and J 2 bases, with 10 bases left between them. This CDR3 has 13 residues. Per the germline V gene, CDR1 is SGHVS and CDR2 is FQNEAQ. Written as DNA, the CDR3 is TGTGCCAGCAGCCGACAGGAGACCTACGAGCAGTACTTC. Translating gives CASSRQETYEQYF. Complete variable domain (other parts from reference TRBV7-8 and TRBJ2-7): GAGVSQSPRYKVAKRGQDVALRCDPISGHVSLFWYQQALGQGPEFLTYFQNEAQLDKSGLPSDRFFAERPEGSVSTLKIQRTQQEDSAVYLCASSRQETYEQYFGPGTRLTVT.

This chain links TRBV2 with TRBJ2-1; D uncertain. There are 15 residues in the CDR3. The germline V gene encodes CDR1 SNHLY and CDR2 FYNNEI. V shed 1 base and J shed 5 bases, with 12 bases lying between them. The CDR3 protein is CASSEDRVSNNEQFF. In nucleotides, the CDR3 is TGTGCCAGCAGTGAAGACCGCGTGTCCAACAATGAGCAGTTCTTC.

The gene calls are TRBV5-1 and TRBJ2-2; D is uncertain. Germline CDR1 is SGHRS and CDR2 is YFSETQ. The V end lost 0 bases, the J end lost 4 bases, and 13 bases lay between the germline ends. The CDR3 extends over 16 amino acids. The CDR3 DNA reads as TGCGCCAGCAGCTTGGAGTTGGGCAGGAGCACCGGGGAGCTGTTTTTT. Translated, it gives CASSLELGRSTGELFF.

This chain joins TRBV4-1 and TRBJ2-1, with TRBD2 as a possible D gene (5 bases). V lost 0 bases and J 11 bases, leaving 11 bases between the germline ends. CDR3 length: 13 amino acids. Germline lookup yields CDR1 MGHRA and CDR2 YSYEKL. This CDR3 reads CASSQDSGLQQFF. For the CDR3, the DNA is TGCGCCAGCAGCCAAGATTCCGGACTCCAGCAGTTCTTC.

The chain links TRBV6-5 to TRBJ1-1; D not resolved. The V end was cut by 0 bases, the J end by 7 bases, with 12 bases between. Germline V gene data show CDR1 as MNHEY and CDR2 as SVGAGI. The CDR3 contains 14 residues. The chain's CDR3 is CASSYSKAQNEAFF. The CDR3 DNA sequence: TGTGCCAGCAGTTACTCGAAGGCTCAGAATGAAGCTTTCTTT.

This chain connects TRBV10-3 to TRBJ2-3; 12 positions match TRBD2. The CDR3 loop spans 18 amino acids. The germline V gene has CDR1 ENHRY and CDR2 SYGVKD. After removal of 0 bases from V and 0 bases from J, the junction contained 4 bases not matched to a gene. In DNA form, the CDR3 reads TGTGCCATCAGTGAGTCGACTAGCGGGGGTGCTAGCACAGATACGCAGTATTTT. Translated: CAISESTSGGASTDTQYF.